This TCR beta chain came from a study of OX40 agonist ivuxolimab in advanced cancers. Study overall: Participants averaged about 60 years of age (range roughly 23 to 80) and were around 80% male.

TCRdb's copy holds only in-frame clones and misses some; the assay was immunoSEQ multiplex PCR. Of about 54,000 clones in the sample, approximately 90% are singletons; the top ten hold 1.2% to 1.5%. Blood specimens came from baseline, cycle 4 day 1, and cycle 7 day 1. V dropped 5 bases and J dropped 5 bases, with 9 bases sitting between them. Germline values: CDR1 MNHEY, CDR2 SVGAGI. This CDR3 is built from 12 residues. Sequences were derived from CD4+ or CD8+ T cells sorted from blood, sampled in a trial of the OX40 agonist ivuxolimab. The origin of this receptor is an adult with an advanced solid tumor such as melanoma, head and neck, liver or kidney cancer. V and J are TRBV6-5 and TRBJ1-2; D call uncertain. The CDR3 DNA is TGTGCCAGCAGTAACGGCCCTTATGGCTACACCTTC. It codes for CASSNGPYGYTF.